This T cell receptor beta chain was retrieved from a study of cytomegalovirus exposure and HLA in healthy donors. This CDR3 spans 16 amino acids. Germline V CDR1 and CDR2: SGHRS, YFSETQ. J lost 0 bases, V lost 4 bases, and 6 bases had no gene match. General observations from the study: TCR beta V- and J-gene trimming was later associated with a missense DCLRE1C variant. In a later analysis, several top co-occurrence clusters appeared linked to parvovirus B19, influenza, CMV and Epstein-Barr virus.

Comment on this clone: No antigen is known for it.

With 60 Vbeta and 13 Jbeta primers, the PCR was carried out. Assay used: immunoSEQ multiplex PCR; TCRdb lists only in-frame clones, some missing. This table has roughly 160,000 clones, roughly 80% appearing once. Sequences were obtained from PBMCs. The origin of this receptor is a man aged 35 to 55 in good health and CMV-seronegative. The chain combines TRBV5-1 with TRBJ1-2; 10 bases agree with TRBD1. The CDR3 coding sequence is TGCGCCAGCAGCCGAGGGACAGGGGTTCCTAACTATGGCTACACCTTC. Protein product: CASSRGTGVPNYGYTF.